This TCR beta chain was sequenced for a study of chronic HIV infection and antiretroviral therapy. TCRdb processed the 5' RACE reads anew with MiXCR; each CDR3 protein has one entry. In the table there are some 37,000 distinct CDR3 sequences, about 8.9% of which are singletons. The J segment lost 4 bases and the V segment lost 8 bases, leaving 21 bases of the junction unmatched. Germline values: CDR1 LNHDA, CDR2 SQIVND (reference sequence). The CDR3 loop spans 18 amino acids. The sample was peripheral blood. This chain links TRBV19 with TRBJ2-3, with 7 bases lining up with TRBD1. The clonotype comes from an adult who had HIV and had not received antiretroviral therapy, or was an uninfected healthy control (not recorded which). The CDR3 DNA follows: TGTGCCAGTGGGTTTGGGACAGCCCTAGCCGGTTTCGCAGATACGCAGTATTTT. It is translated as CASGFGTALAGFADTQYF. The entire variable domain, with the rest obtained from reference TRBV19 and TRBJ2-3, is as follows: DGGITQSPKYLFRKEGQNVTLSCEQNLNHDAMYWYRQDPGQGLRLIYYSQIVNDFQKGDIAEGYSVSREKKESFPLTVTSAQKNPTAFYLCASGFGTALAGFADTQYFGPGTRLTVL.